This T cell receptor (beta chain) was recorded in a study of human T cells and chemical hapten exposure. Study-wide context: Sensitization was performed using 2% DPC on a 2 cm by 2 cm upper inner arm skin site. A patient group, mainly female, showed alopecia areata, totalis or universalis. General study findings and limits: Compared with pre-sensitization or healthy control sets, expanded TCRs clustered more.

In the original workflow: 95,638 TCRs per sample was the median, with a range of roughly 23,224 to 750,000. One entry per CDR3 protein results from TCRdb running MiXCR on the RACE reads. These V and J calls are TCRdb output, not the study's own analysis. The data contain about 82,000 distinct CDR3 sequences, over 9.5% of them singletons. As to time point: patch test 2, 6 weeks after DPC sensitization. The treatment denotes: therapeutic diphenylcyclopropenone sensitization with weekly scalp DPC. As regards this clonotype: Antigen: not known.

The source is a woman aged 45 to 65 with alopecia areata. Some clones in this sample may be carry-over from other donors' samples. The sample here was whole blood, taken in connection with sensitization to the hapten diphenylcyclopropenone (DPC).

The CDR3 nucleotides read TGCGCCAGCAGCTTTGCTCGGGATGTCACAGATACGCAGTATTTT. This sequence encodes CASSFARDVTDTQYF. This chain links TRBV5-1 with TRBJ2-3; D is perhaps TRBD2 (5 bases). The CDR3 extends over 15 amino acids. Germline loops: CDR1 SGHRS, CDR2 YFSETQ. Deletions cut 2 bases from V and 2 bases from J, with 12 bases between.